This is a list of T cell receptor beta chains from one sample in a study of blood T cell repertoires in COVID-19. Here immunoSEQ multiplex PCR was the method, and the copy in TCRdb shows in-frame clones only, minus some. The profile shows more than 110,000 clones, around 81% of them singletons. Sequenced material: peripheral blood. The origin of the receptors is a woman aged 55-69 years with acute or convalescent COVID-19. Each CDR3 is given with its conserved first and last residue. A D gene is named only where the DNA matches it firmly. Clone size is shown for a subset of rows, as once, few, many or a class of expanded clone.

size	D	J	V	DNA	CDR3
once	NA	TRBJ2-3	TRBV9	TGTGCCAGCAGCGTCGGGGGTCGGGATACGCAGTATTTT	CASSVGGRDTQYF
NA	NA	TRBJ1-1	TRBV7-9	TGTGCCAGCAGCTTAGGGACAGACCTTCCAGAAGCTTTCTTT	CASSLGTDLPEAFF
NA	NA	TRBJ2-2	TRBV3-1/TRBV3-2	TGTGCCAGCAGCCCAGGGGGGACTGGGAACACCGGGGAGCTGTTTTTT	CASSPGGTGNTGELFF
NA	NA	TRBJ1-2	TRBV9	TGTGCCAGCAGCGTAGACCCCGGGGGCTACACCTTC	CASSVDPGGYTF
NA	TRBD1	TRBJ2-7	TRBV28	TGTGCCAGCAGCTCCCTTTCCGGGACAGGGGTCTACGAGCAGTACTTC	CASSSLSGTGVYEQYF
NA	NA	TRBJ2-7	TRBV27	TGTGCCAGCAGTTTGGGGCGGTCCTACGAGCAGTACTTC	CASSLGRSYEQYF
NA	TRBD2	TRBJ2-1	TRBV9	TGTGCCAGCAGCGTAGAGGTAAGGACTAGCCTCTACAATGAGCAGTTCTTC	CASSVEVRTSLYNEQFF
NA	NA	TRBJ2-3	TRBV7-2	TGTGCCAGCAGCTTCCTACAGGGTCGTGTGGCAGATACGCAGTATTTT	CASSFLQGRVADTQYF
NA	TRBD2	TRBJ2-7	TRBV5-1	TGCGCCAGCAGCTCCCAGGGGGGACTAGCGACCTACGAGCAGTACTTC	CASSSQGGLATYEQYF
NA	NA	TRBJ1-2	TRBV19	TGTGCCAGTAGCCCCCTCTTGGTGGGGGCGGGTGGCTACACCTTC	CASSPLLVGAGGYTF
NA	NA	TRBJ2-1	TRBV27	TGTGCCAGCAGTCCACAGCCCGACAGTCCCTACAATGAGCAGTTCTTC	CASSPQPDSPYNEQFF
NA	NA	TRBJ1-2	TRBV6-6	TGTGCCAGCATCGATAGGGGGTATGGCTACACCTTC	CASIDRGYGYTF
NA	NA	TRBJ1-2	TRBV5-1	TGCGCCAGCAGCTTGGAAGTTGGGGGCGGCTACACCTTC	CASSLEVGGGYTF
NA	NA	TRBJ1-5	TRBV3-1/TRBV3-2	TGTGCCAGCAGCCAGACAGGTAGCAATCAGCCCCAGCATTTT	CASSQTGSNQPQHF
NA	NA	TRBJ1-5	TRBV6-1	TGTGCCAGCAGTGAACGCCACAGGGCTGATCAGCCCCAGCATTTT	CASSERHRADQPQHF